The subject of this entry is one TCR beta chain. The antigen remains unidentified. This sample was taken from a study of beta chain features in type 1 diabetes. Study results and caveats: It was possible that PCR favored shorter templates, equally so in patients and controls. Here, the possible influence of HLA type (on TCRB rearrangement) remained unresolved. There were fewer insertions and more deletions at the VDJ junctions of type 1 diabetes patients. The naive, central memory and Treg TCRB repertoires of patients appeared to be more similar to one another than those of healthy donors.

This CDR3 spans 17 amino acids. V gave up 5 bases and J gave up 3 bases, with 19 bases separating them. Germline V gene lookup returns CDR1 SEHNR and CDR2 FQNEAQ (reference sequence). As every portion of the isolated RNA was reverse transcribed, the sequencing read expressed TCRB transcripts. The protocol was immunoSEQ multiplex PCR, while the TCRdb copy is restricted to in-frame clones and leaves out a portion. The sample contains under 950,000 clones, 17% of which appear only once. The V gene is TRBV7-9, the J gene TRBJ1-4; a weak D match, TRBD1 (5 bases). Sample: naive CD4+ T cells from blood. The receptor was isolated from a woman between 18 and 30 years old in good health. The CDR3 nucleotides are TGTGCCAGCAGCGCTAGTTTGCCTGGGGCCCCTAATGAAAAACTGTTTTTT. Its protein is CASSASLPGAPNEKLFF.